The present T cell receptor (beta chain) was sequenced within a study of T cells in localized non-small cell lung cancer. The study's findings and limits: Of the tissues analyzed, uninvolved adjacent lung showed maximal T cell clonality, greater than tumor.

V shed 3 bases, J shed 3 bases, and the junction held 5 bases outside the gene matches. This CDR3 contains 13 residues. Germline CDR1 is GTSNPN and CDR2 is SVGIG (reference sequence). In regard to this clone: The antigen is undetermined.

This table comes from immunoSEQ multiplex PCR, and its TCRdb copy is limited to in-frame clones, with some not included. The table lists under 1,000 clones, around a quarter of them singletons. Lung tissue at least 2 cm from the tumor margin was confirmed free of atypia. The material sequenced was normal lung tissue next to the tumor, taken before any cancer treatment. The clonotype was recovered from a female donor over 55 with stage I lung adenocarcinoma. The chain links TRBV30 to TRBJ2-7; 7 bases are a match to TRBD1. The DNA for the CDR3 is TGTGCCTGGAGGACAGGGAAAGACTACGAGCAGTACTTC. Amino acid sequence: CAWRTGKDYEQYF. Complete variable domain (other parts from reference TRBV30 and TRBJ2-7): SQTIHQWPATLVQPVGSPLSLECTVEGTSNPNLYWYRQAAGRGLQLLFYSVGIGQISSEVPQNLSASRPQDRQFILSSKKLLLSDSGFYLCAWRTGKDYEQYFGPGTRLTVT.